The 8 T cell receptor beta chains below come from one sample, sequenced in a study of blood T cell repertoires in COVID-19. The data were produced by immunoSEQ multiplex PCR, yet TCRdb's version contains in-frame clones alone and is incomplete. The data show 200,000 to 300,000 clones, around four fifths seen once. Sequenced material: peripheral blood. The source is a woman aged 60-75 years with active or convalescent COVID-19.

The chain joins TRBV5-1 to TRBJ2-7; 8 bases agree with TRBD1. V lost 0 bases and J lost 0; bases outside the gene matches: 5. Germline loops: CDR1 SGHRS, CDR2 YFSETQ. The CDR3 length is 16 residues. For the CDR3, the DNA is TGCGCCAGCAGCTTGGCAGGGGGCAGGAGCTCCTACGAGCAGTACGTC. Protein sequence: CASSLAGGRSSYEQYV.

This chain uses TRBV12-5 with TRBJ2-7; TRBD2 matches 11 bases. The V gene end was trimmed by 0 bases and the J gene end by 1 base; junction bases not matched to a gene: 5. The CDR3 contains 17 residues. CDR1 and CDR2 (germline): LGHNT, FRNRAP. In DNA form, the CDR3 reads TGTGCTAGTGGTTTGGTAGGAGCTAGCGGGAGGTCCTACGAGCAGTACTTC. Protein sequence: CASGLVGASGRSYEQYF.

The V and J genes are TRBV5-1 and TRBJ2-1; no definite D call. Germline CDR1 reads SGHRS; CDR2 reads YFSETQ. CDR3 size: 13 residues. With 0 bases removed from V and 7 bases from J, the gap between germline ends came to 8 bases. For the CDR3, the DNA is TGCGCCAGCAGCTTGGTGGTCGGGAATGAGCAGTTCTTC. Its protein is CASSLVVGNEQFF.

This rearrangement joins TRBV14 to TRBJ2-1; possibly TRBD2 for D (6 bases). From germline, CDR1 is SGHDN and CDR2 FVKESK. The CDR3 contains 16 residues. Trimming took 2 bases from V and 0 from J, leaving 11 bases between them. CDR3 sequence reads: CASSQRGTASYNEQFF. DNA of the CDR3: TGTGCCAGCAGCCAACGCGGGACGGCCTCCTACAATGAGCAGTTCTTC. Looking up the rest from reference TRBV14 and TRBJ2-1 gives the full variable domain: EAGVTQFPSHSVIEKGQTVTLRCDPISGHDNLYWYRRVMGKEIKFLLHFVKESKQDESGMPNNRFLAERTGGTYSTLKVQPAELEDSGVYFCASSQRGTASYNEQFFGPGTRLTVL.

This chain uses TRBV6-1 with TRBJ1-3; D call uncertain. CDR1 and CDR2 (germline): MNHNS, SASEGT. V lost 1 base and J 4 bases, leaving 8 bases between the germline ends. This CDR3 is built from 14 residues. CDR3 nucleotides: TGTGCCAGCAGTGAAGAACTCTCCGGAAACACCATATATTTT. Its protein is CASSEELSGNTIYF.

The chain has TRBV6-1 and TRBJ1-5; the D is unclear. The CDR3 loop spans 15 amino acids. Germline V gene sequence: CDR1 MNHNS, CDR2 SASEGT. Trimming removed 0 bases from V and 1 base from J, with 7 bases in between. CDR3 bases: TGTGCCAGCAGTGAAGCTCGAGAGAGCAATCAGCCCCAGCATTTT. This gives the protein CASSEARESNQPQHF.

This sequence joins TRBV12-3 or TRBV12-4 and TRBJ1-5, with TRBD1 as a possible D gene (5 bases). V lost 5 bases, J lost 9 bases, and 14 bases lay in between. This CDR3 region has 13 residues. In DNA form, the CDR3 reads TGTGCCAGCAGTACCTCCGACAGACCGCCCCAGCATTTT. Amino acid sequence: CASSTSDRPPQHF.

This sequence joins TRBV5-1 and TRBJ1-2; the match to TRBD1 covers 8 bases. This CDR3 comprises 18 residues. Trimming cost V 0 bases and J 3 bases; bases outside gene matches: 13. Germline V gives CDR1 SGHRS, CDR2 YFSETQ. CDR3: CASSLAGTGYSLDYGYTF. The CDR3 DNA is TGCGCCAGCAGCTTGGCCGGGACAGGTTATTCGTTGGACTATGGCTACACCTTC.